The 18 T cell receptor beta chains reported below all come from one sample, sequenced in a study of identical twins. TCRdb reprocessed the 5' RACE reads with MiXCR, giving one entry per CDR3 protein. The sample contains a few hundred thousand distinct CDR3 sequences, 9% to 10% of which appear only once. Another study also made use of these data, one on yellow fever vaccine responses in identical twins.

The sequenced material came from PBMCs. All receptors derive from a woman aged 18 to 35 in good health.

This chain connects TRBV27 to TRBJ1-5; no clear D gene. The length of the CDR3 is 13 residues. Germline values: CDR1 MNHEY, CDR2 SMNVEV (reference sequence). The V end was cut by 3 bases, the J end by 7 bases, with 10 bases between. The CDR3 DNA reads as TGTGCCAGCAGTTTCACCTCAGGACAGCCCCAGCATTTT. Translation gives CASSFTSGQPQHF.

The chain carries TRBV5-4 and TRBJ2-1, with 7 bases aligning to TRBD1. The CDR3 totals 14 residues. The germline CDR1 and CDR2 sequences are SGHNT and YYREEE (reference sequence). The V and J ends lost 0 bases and 7 bases, in that order; junction bases with no gene match: 4. Here the CDR3 DNA reads TGTGCCAGCAGCTTGGAAGGGGGCTTGAATGAGCAGTTCTTC. It codes for CASSLEGGLNEQFF.

The sample holds many counts of this clonotype. The rearrangement joins TRBV27 to TRBJ2-7, with D possibly being TRBD1 or TRBD2 (6 bases each). V lost 7 bases, J lost 0 bases, and 13 bases lay in between. CDR1 MNHEY and CDR2 SMNVEV come from the germline V gene (reference sequence). The CDR3 runs 14 residues. In nucleotides, the CDR3 is TGTGCCAGCAAGAGGGGGGACACCTCCTACGAGCAGTACTTC. Amino acids: CASKRGDTSYEQYF.

This clonotype came up a few times. The chain employs TRBV5-4 and TRBJ2-4; the D is unclear. This CDR3 is built from 13 residues. The V end lost 4 bases, the J end lost 8 bases, and 13 bases lay between the germline ends. Germline V gene data show CDR1 as SGHNT and CDR2 as YYREEE (reference sequence). The CDR3 nucleotides are TGTGCCAGCAGCCTGAAGGTTGGGTACATTCAGTACTTC. Translated, it gives CASSLKVGYIQYF.

This clonotype was found once. The chain is built from TRBV23-1 and TRBJ2-7; 12 bases match TRBD2. TRBV23-1 counts as an open reading frame of uncertain function. J lost 12 bases, V lost 6 bases, and 6 bases had no gene match. This CDR3 comprises 12 residues. This CDR3 reads CASRGQTSGRYF. The CDR3, as DNA: TGCGCCAGCAGAGGACAGACTAGCGGGAGGTACTTC.

In its sample, this clonotype was seen a few times. The chain couples TRBV27 to TRBJ2-1, with 10 bases lining up with TRBD2. CDR1 is MNHEY, CDR2 SMNVEV, per germline (reference sequence). V shed 5 bases, J shed 7 bases, and the junction held 17 bases outside the gene matches. This CDR3 spans 18 amino acids. CDR3 sequence: CASSPEAGGHSFGNEQFF. The DNA for the CDR3 is TGTGCCAGCAGTCCGGAAGCGGGAGGGCATTCATTCGGTAATGAGCAGTTCTTC.

This clonotype has a handful of counts. The genes are TRBV4-3 and TRBJ2-3; D not resolved. The germline V and J ends were trimmed by 0 bases and 0 bases, with 7 bases remaining between them. Germline lookup yields CDR1 LGHNA and CDR2 YSLEER. This CDR3 has 15 residues. CDR3 residues: CASSQEETSTDTQYF. The CDR3 DNA reads as TGCGCCAGCAGCCAAGAAGAGACTAGCACAGATACGCAGTATTTT.

This clonotype was detected a few times. The CDR3 region is CAISESQGVGTGELFF. CDR3 DNA sequence: TGTGCCATCAGTGAATCCCAGGGAGTAGGCACCGGGGAGCTGTTTTTT. This rearrangement joins TRBV10-3 to TRBJ2-2; D tentatively reads TRBD1 or TRBD2 (5 bases each). V lost 3 bases to trimming and J lost 4 bases, with 15 bases between them. The germline V gene has CDR1 ENHRY and CDR2 SYGVKD. The CDR3 loop spans 16 amino acids.

J is TRBJ2-7 and V is TRBV6-6; weak D call: TRBD2 (6 bases). Germline assignment: CDR1 MNHNY and CDR2 SVGAGI (reference sequence). CDR3 length: 12 residues. V lost 6 bases and J lost 5, with 11 bases in between. DNA of the CDR3: TGTGCCAGCAGCTGGGGAGGAAACGAGCAGTACTTC. As protein: CASSWGGNEQYF.

The V and J genes are TRBV29-1 and TRBJ2-1; D is perhaps TRBD2 (6 bases). The CDR3 is 11 residues long. Germline V gene sequence: CDR1 SQVTM, CDR2 ANQGSEA. Trimming shortened V by 5 bases and J by 9 bases, and 11 bases separated the two germline ends. CDR3: CSVTGATEQFF. The CDR3 nucleotides read TGCAGCGTTACGGGAGCGACTGAGCAGTTCTTC.

The V and J genes are TRBV20-1 and TRBJ2-1; 9 nucleotides match TRBD2. The J segment lost 9 bases and the V segment lost 2 bases, leaving 8 bases of the junction unmatched. CDR1 is DFQATT, CDR2 SNEGSKA, per germline (reference sequence). The CDR3 is 14 amino acids. The CDR3 sequence: CSARLRGGFREQFF. The CDR3 DNA follows: TGCAGTGCTAGATTGCGGGGGGGCTTCCGTGAGCAGTTCTTC.

This clonotype was counted between two and nine times. V and J are TRBV29-1 and TRBJ2-5, with D perhaps TRBD1 (6 bases). V was shortened by 0 bases and J by 5 bases, with 10 bases between the two germline ends. CDR1 and CDR2 (germline): SQVTM, ANQGSEA. The CDR3 covers 13 residues. The CDR3 protein is CSVEDGGSETQYF. CDR3 coding DNA: TGCAGCGTTGAAGATGGGGGCTCGGAGACCCAGTACTTC. The full variable domain, with the rest looked up from reference TRBV29-1 and TRBJ2-5, is SAVISQKPSRDICQRGTSLTIQCQVDSQVTMMFWYRQQPGQSLTLIATANQGSEATYESGFVIDKFPISRPNLTFSTLTVSNMSPEDSSIYLCSVEDGGSETQYFGPGTRLLVL.

This clonotype was recorded a few times. The V call is TRBV7-3, the J call TRBJ1-1; no definite D call. Germline values: CDR1 SGHTA, CDR2 FQGTGA. The CDR3 has 13 amino acids. V lost 5 bases, J lost 4 bases, and 11 bases lay in between. CDR3 DNA: TGTGCCAGCAGCCCCGAGGTACCCACTGAAGCTTTCTTT. Its translation: CASSPEVPTEAFF.

This clonotype was detected ten times or more. This chain links TRBV6-5 with TRBJ2-1, with 8 bases identical to TRBD2. The CDR3 has 14 residues. Germline V CDR1 and CDR2: MNHEY, SVGAGI. After removal of 7 bases from V and 8 bases from J, the junction contained 10 bases not matched to a gene. The CDR3 nucleotides are TGTGCCAGCACTTATAGCGGGATAGGCCATGAGCAGTTCTTC. As protein: CASTYSGIGHEQFF.

This clonotype was recorded at least ten times. The chain employs TRBV12-3 or TRBV12-4 and TRBJ1-5; 12 nucleotides line up with TRBD1. The CDR3 extends over 17 amino acids. Unmatched junction bases numbered 7, after V lost 2 bases and J lost 5 bases. CDR3 in DNA: TGTGCCAGCAGTTTACTGAGGGGACAGGGGGCTCATCAGCCCCAGCATTTT. Its translation: CASSLLRGQGAHQPQHF.

This clonotype was detected many times. V and J are TRBV10-3 and TRBJ2-7; D might be TRBD1 (5 bases). This CDR3 contains 14 residues. V was shortened by 3 bases and J by 5 bases, with 14 bases between the two germline ends. CDR1 and CDR2 (germline): ENHRY, SYGVKD. In DNA, the CDR3 is TGTGCCATCAGTGATTCCCAGGGTGGACACGAGCAGTACTTC. It specifies CAISDSQGGHEQYF.

Only a few counts were recorded for this clonotype. The V call is TRBV5-1, the J call TRBJ2-3, with D uncertain. With 2 bases removed from V and 2 bases from J, the gap between germline ends came to 6 bases. CDR1 and CDR2 (germline): SGHRS, YFSETQ. This CDR3 is 13 amino acids long. The CDR3 region is CASSFYVTDTQYF. The CDR3, as DNA: TGCGCCAGCAGCTTTTACGTCACAGATACGCAGTATTTT.

For this clonotype: Relative to the germline gene, one junction end is altered; a read error may explain this. The V gene is TRBV20-1, the J gene TRBJ2-1; D is undetermined. The CDR3 runs to 15 residues. Germline CDR1 and CDR2: DFQATT and SNEGSKA (reference sequence). The CDR3 nucleotides are TGCTGTGCTACGTGGCGGAAAAACTCCTACAATGAGCAGTTCTTC. This gives the protein CCATWRKNSYNEQFF.